The 30 T cell receptor beta chains listed next were all sequenced from one sample in a study of T cell responses to AZD1222 COVID-19 vaccine. Some clones are missing from TCRdb's copy, which holds only in-frame ones; the method was immunoSEQ multiplex PCR. The repertoire holds 130,000 to 150,000 clones, about 91% seen once, with over 12% in the top ten. Here the sequenced sample was peripheral blood, taken on day 0 of AZD1222 vaccination. The origin of the receptors is an adult in good health.

V usage is TRBV29-1 and J usage is TRBJ1-1, with TRBD1 identical over 8 bases. This CDR3 is 12 amino acids long. CDR1 SQVTM and CDR2 ANQGSEA come from the germline V gene. V trimming: 7 bases; J trimming: 4 bases; junction bases outside the gene matches: 5. This CDR3 reads CSAGTGSTEAFF. CDR3 coding DNA: TGCAGCGCTGGGACAGGAAGCACTGAAGCTTTCTTT.

This chain connects TRBV6-1 to TRBJ2-7; D is perhaps TRBD1 or TRBD2 (5 bases each). Trimming cost V 3 bases and J 3 bases, with 12 bases left between them. Germline V gene sequence: CDR1 MNHNS, CDR2 SASEGT. There are 14 residues in the CDR3. The CDR3 DNA reads as TGTGCCAGCAGTGAGGTCCAGAGGGGCTACGAGCAGTACTTC. Translating it yields CASSEVQRGYEQYF.

V usage is TRBV7-2 and J usage is TRBJ2-1, with D possibly TRBD2 on 5 matching bases. Germline-derived CDR1 and CDR2 are SGHTA and FQGNSA. CDR3 size: 19 residues. The V end lost 1 base, the J end lost 0 bases, and 19 bases lay between the germline ends. CDR3 in DNA: TGTGCCAGCAGCTTAGAGCGTATGTCGCGGGTGAGCTCCTACAATGAGCAGTTCTTC. Amino acid sequence: CASSLERMSRVSSYNEQFF.

The chain joins TRBV7-9 to TRBJ1-3; D is undetermined. The germline V gene has CDR1 SEHNR and CDR2 FQNEAQ (reference sequence). This CDR3 is 14 amino acids long. Trimming left V 6 bases short and J 3 bases short, with 12 bases between. DNA for the CDR3: TGTGCCAGCAGGTCAGGCAGCGGTGGAAACACCATATATTTT. This gives the protein CASRSGSGGNTIYF.

This chain uses TRBV6-5 with TRBJ2-7; D gene uncertain. CDR1 and CDR2 from the germline V gene are MNHEY and SVGAGI. This CDR3 spans 14 amino acids. V was pared by 6 bases and J by 2 bases, with 14 bases between. The CDR3 region has the DNA TGTGCCAGCAGGAAAGATACTCCTACCTACGAGCAGTACTTC. Encoded protein: CASRKDTPTYEQYF.

The chain carries TRBV7-2 and TRBJ2-3, with D maybe TRBD1 (5 bases). The V gene's germline CDR1 is SGHTA and CDR2 FQGNSA. Trimming took off 5 bases at V and 0 bases at J, with 12 bases between the two ends. CDR3 size: 15 residues. The chain's CDR3 is CASSTRQRSTDTQYF. The CDR3 region has the DNA TGTGCCAGCAGCACCCGACAGAGAAGCACAGATACGCAGTATTTT.

The V gene is TRBV20-1, the J gene TRBJ1-2; 7 nucleotides line up with TRBD1. Germline V lookup: CDR1 DFQATT, CDR2 SNEGSKA (reference sequence). The CDR3 has 11 residues. J was trimmed by 3 bases and V by 8 bases; bases with no gene match: 3. CDR3 region: CSLTGDYGYTF. In nucleotides, the CDR3 is TGCAGTCTAACAGGGGACTATGGCTACACCTTC.

CDR3 loop: CASSLVQAGSWEGELFF. Written as DNA, the CDR3 is TGTGCCAGCAGCTTAGTCCAAGCAGGGAGCTGGGAGGGGGAGCTGTTTTTT. The V call is TRBV7-6, the J call TRBJ2-2; D may match TRBD1 or TRBD2 (5 bases each). The V end was cut by 1 base, the J end by 8 bases, with 20 bases between. The CDR3 sequence is 17 residues long. Germline assignment: CDR1 SGHVS and CDR2 FNYEAQ.

This clone was seen a handful of times. The V and J genes are TRBV5-6 and TRBJ2-5; D may match TRBD1 or TRBD2 (6 bases each). Germline CDR1 and CDR2: SGHDT and YYEEEE. Trimming took off 7 bases at V and 1 base at J, with 14 bases between the two ends. The CDR3 totals 14 residues. CDR3 protein: CASFEGGFQETQYF. The CDR3 coding sequence is TGTGCCAGCTTCGAAGGGGGGTTCCAAGAGACCCAGTACTTC.

The chain joins TRBV27 to TRBJ2-7; D call uncertain. The V and J ends lost 5 bases and 4 bases respectively, with 12 bases between them. Germline loops: CDR1 MNHEY, CDR2 SMNVEV (reference sequence). The CDR3 is 13 residues long. The CDR3 reads CASSRMESYEQYF. The CDR3 nucleotides read TGTGCCAGCAGTCGGATGGAGAGTTACGAGCAGTACTTC.

The J gene is TRBJ1-2, the V gene TRBV19; D might be TRBD1 (5 bases). CDR3 size: 14 residues. The V gene's germline CDR1 is LNHDA and CDR2 SQIVND (reference sequence). Between the trimmed V and J ends, which lost 2 bases and 5 bases, there was a span of 12 bases. The CDR3 region is CASSIQGDRYGYTF. CDR3 in DNA: TGTGCCAGTAGTATACAGGGTGATCGATATGGCTACACCTTC.

The CDR3 sequence is CAISEIAALSTDTQYF. The CDR3 DNA sequence: TGTGCCATCAGTGAAATAGCGGCCCTTAGCACAGATACGCAGTATTTT. This sequence joins TRBV10-3 and TRBJ2-3; maybe TRBD2 (6 bases). Germline CDR1 and CDR2: ENHRY and SYGVKD. The CDR3 contains 16 residues. Trimming removed 3 bases from V and 0 bases from J, with 13 bases in between.

V gene TRBV18 combines with J gene TRBJ1-2; D may be TRBD1 (6 bases). The germline V gene has CDR1 KGHSH and CDR2 LQKENI. Trimming pared 1 base from V and 6 bases from J, leaving 9 bases between. CDR3 length equals 13 residues. CDR3 region: CASSPRSGDGYTF. CDR3 nucleotides: TGTGCCAGCTCACCACGGTCAGGGGATGGCTACACCTTC.

This clone was seen once. CDR3 nucleotide sequence: TGTGCCAGCAGCCAACAGGACCCGCCAGTAAACTATGGCTACACCTTC. Translation gives CASSQQDPPVNYGYTF. The rearrangement joins TRBV4-2 to TRBJ1-2; D unclear. CDR3 length equals 16 residues. Trimming removed 2 bases at V and 2 bases at J, with 15 bases between. Per the germline V gene, CDR1 is LGHNA and CDR2 is YNFKEQ.

V usage is TRBV3-1 (or the pseudogene TRBV3-2) and J usage is TRBJ2-2, with 9 bases that match TRBD2. Germline V lookup: CDR1 LGHDT, CDR2 YNNKEL (reference sequence). The ends lost 4 bases at V and 4 bases at J; junction bases unmatched: 4. This CDR3 contains 15 residues. CDR3: CASSRLADSTGELFF. The CDR3 bases are TGTGCCAGCAGCCGACTAGCGGACTCCACCGGGGAGCTGTTTTTT.

This sequence joins TRBV7-9 and TRBJ2-1; D possibly corresponds to TRBD2 (7 bases). The CDR3 has 16 amino acids. Germline V gene lookup returns CDR1 SEHNR and CDR2 FQNEAQ (reference sequence). With 7 bases removed from V and 8 bases from J, the gap between germline ends came to 24 bases. The CDR3 DNA reads as TGTGCCAGCATCCCCTCCCGTATTGGGGGGGCACATGAGCAGTTCTTC. This gives the protein CASIPSRIGGAHEQFF. Together with reference TRBV7-9 and TRBJ2-1, the CDR3 gives the full variable domain: DTGVSQNPRHKITKRGQNVTFRCDPISEHNRLYWYRQTLGQGPEFLTYFQNEAQLEKSRLLSDRFSAERPKGSFSTLEIQRTEQGDSAMYLCASIPSRIGGAHEQFFGPGTRLTVL.

The chain uses TRBV19 and TRBJ2-7; 7 bases agree with TRBD1. V trimming: 1 base; J trimming: 2 bases; junction bases outside the gene matches: 8. The CDR3 has 16 residues. Germline assignment: CDR1 LNHDA and CDR2 SQIVND (reference sequence). The CDR3 loop is CASSIGGPQGAYEQYF. The CDR3, as DNA: TGTGCCAGTAGTATAGGGGGGCCGCAGGGGGCCTACGAGCAGTACTTC.

This clone was observed a single time. V is TRBV6-5 and J is TRBJ2-1; D possibly matches TRBD1 or TRBD2 (5 bases each). Per the germline V gene, CDR1 is MNHEY and CDR2 is SVGAGI. Trimming took 5 bases from V and 2 from J, leaving 13 bases between them. The length of the CDR3 is 15 residues. CDR3: CASSPTGTAYNEQFF. The CDR3 DNA reads TGTGCCAGCAGTCCTACCGGGACGGCCTACAATGAGCAGTTCTTC.

This chain links TRBV3-1 (or the pseudogene TRBV3-2) with TRBJ2-5; D may be TRBD1 or TRBD2 (5 bases each). CDR3 length: 15 residues. Looked up from germline, CDR1 is LGHDT and CDR2 is YNNKEL (reference sequence). V lost 2 bases, J lost 0 bases, and 10 bases lay in between. CDR3: CASSQPREYQETQYF. The CDR3 coding sequence is TGTGCCAGCAGCCAACCCAGGGAGTACCAAGAGACCCAGTACTTC.

The chain carries TRBV29-1 and TRBJ1-2; a possible D gene is TRBD1 (5 bases). Germline-derived CDR1 and CDR2 are SQVTM and ANQGSEA. The germline V and J ends were trimmed by 6 bases and 2 bases, with 10 bases remaining between them. The CDR3 is 12 amino acids. Written as DNA, the CDR3 is TGCAGCGTCGGAGGGGAGAACTATGGCTACACCTTC. Protein: CSVGGENYGYTF.

The chain couples TRBV4-2 to TRBJ2-2; D may be TRBD2 (6 bases). CDR3 length equals 16 residues. Trimming removed 4 bases from V and 6 bases from J, with 18 bases in between. The V gene's germline CDR1 is LGHNA and CDR2 YNFKEQ. DNA for the CDR3: TGTGCCAGCAGCCGCGGGGAGCGGGTGATCGCCGGGGAGCTGTTTTTT. Translation: CASSRGERVIAGELFF.

The V and J genes are TRBV11-2 and TRBJ2-2; D may be TRBD1 (5 bases). The CDR3 extends over 18 amino acids. Per the germline V gene, CDR1 is SGHAT and CDR2 is FQNNGV. V gave up 2 bases and J gave up 8 bases, with 24 bases separating them. CDR3 in amino acids: CASSLSQMVGPRRGELFF. CDR3 nucleotide sequence: TGTGCCAGCAGCTTATCTCAAATGGTGGGGCCTCGTAGGGGGGAGCTGTTTTTT.

The V call is TRBV10-3, the J call TRBJ1-4, with 10 bases identical to TRBD1. The V and J ends lost 4 bases and 8 bases, in that order; junction bases with no gene match: 10. Per germline, CDR1 ENHRY and CDR2 SYGVKD. The CDR3 sequence is 16 residues long. The CDR3 nucleotides read TGTGCCATCAGTGCCGCGACCGGGACAGGGGACGAAAAACTGTTTTTT. Protein product: CAISAATGTGDEKLFF.

V is TRBV18 and J is TRBJ1-2, with a tentative D call TRBD1 (5 bases). CDR1 KGHSH and CDR2 LQKENI come from the germline V gene. The CDR3 length is 15 residues. V shed 8 bases and J shed 6 bases, with 22 bases lying between them. The CDR3 region has the DNA TGTGCCAGCCAATCGAGCTTGGGGGGGTCGAATGGCTACACCTTC. Protein: CASQSSLGGSNGYTF.

The chain has TRBV7-9 and TRBJ1-1, with D maybe TRBD1 (5 bases). V was clipped by 4 bases and J by 4 bases, with 10 bases between them. In germline, CDR1 is SEHNR, CDR2 FQNEAQ (reference sequence). This CDR3 is built from 13 residues. The CDR3 nucleotides read TGTGCCAGCAGCTCATATGGGGGCACTGAAGCTTTCTTT. Translating gives CASSSYGGTEAFF. The variable domain in full, completed from reference TRBV7-9 and TRBJ1-1, reads DTGVSQNPRHKITKRGQNVTFRCDPISEHNRLYWYRQTLGQGPEFLTYFQNEAQLEKSRLLSDRFSAERPKGSFSTLEIQRTEQGDSAMYLCASSSYGGTEAFFGQGTRLTVV.

As to this clone: Sequence at one end of the junction differs from germline and may be a read error. This sequence joins TRBV7-7 and TRBJ1-5; D ambiguous. Germline CDR1 SSHAT, CDR2 FNYEAQ (reference sequence). The CDR3 consists of 13 residues. CDR3 region: CASSLSENQPQHF. DNA for the CDR3: TGTGCTAGCAGCTTGTCTGAAAATCAGCCCCAGCATTTT.

V is TRBV19 and J is TRBJ1-5, with D unresolved. Germline CDR1 LNHDA, CDR2 SQIVND (reference sequence). The CDR3 is 13 amino acids. The V gene lost 6 bases and the J gene lost 0 bases, with 6 bases spanning the gap. The CDR3 reads CASRLDSNQPQHF. The DNA of the CDR3 is TGTGCCAGTAGACTGGATAGCAATCAGCCCCAGCATTTT.

The table lists this clone with a few counts. The CDR3 DNA sequence: TGCGCCAGCAGCTTAGAGCCACAGGGGGCCATCAGTCAGCCCCAGCATTTT. This encodes CASSLEPQGAISQPQHF. The V and J genes are TRBV5-1 and TRBJ1-5; the match to TRBD1 covers 9 bases. With 2 bases clipped from V and 6 bases from J, the junction kept 12 bases outside the gene matches. The CDR3 is made up of 17 amino acids. Germline CDR1 and CDR2: SGHRS and YFSETQ.

The chain links TRBV24-1 to TRBJ1-4; D unclear. Germline V gene sequence: CDR1 KGHDR, CDR2 SFDVKD. The CDR3 covers 13 residues. Trimming took off 8 bases at V and 4 bases at J, with 10 bases between the two ends. CDR3 loop: CATNDGFNEKLFF. Written as DNA, the CDR3 is TGTGCCACCAACGACGGGTTTAATGAAAAACTGTTTTTT.

The table lists this clone with a count of one. The gene calls are TRBV19 and TRBJ1-2; no reliable D call. Germline V lookup: CDR1 LNHDA, CDR2 SQIVND (reference sequence). Trimming took 3 bases from V and 7 from J, leaving 12 bases between them. The CDR3 is 13 amino acids. The DNA for the CDR3 is TGTGCCAGTAGTATTCGGTTACAGTTTGGCTACACCTTC. This encodes CASSIRLQFGYTF.